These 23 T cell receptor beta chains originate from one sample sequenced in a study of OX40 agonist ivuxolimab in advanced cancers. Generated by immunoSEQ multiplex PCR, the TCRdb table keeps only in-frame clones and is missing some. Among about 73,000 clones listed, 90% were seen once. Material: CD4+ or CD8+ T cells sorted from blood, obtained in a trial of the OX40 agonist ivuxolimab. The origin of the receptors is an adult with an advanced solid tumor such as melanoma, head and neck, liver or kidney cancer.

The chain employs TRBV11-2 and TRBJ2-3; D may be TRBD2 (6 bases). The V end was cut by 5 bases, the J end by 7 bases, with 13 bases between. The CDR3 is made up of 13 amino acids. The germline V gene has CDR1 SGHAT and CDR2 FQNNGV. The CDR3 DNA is TGTGCCAGCAGCCTCCCGGAGGGCTATACGCAGTATTTT. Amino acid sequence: CASSLPEGYTQYF.

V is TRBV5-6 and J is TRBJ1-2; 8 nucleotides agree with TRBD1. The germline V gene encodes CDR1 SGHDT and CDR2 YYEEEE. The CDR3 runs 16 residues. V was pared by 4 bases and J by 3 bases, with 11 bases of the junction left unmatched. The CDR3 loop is CASSTLSGTGDYGYTF. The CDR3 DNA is TGTGCCAGCAGCACCCTATCCGGGACAGGCGACTATGGCTACACCTTC.

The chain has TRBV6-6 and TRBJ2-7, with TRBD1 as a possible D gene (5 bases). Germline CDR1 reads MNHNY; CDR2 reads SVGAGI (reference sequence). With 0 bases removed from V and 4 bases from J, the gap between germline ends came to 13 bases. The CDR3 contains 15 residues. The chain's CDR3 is CASSYSVTAGYEQYF. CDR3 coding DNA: TGTGCCAGCAGTTACTCAGTCACTGCAGGGTACGAGCAGTACTTC.

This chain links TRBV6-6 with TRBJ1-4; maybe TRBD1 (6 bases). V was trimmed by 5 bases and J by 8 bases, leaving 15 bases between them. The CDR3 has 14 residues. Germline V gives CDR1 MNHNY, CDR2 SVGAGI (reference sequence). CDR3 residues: CASSLGQRQEKLFF. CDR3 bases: TGTGCCAGCAGTCTAGGACAGCGACAGGAAAAACTGTTTTTT.

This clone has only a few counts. CDR3 region: CASSIVNGGLHF. CDR3 DNA: TGTGCCAGTAGTATAGTCAACGGGGGCCTCCACTTT. V usage is TRBV19 and J usage is TRBJ1-6, with D possibly matching TRBD1 (5 bases). Trimming pared 1 base from V and 15 bases from J, leaving 10 bases between. Per germline, CDR1 LNHDA and CDR2 SQIVND (reference sequence). This CDR3 region has 12 residues.

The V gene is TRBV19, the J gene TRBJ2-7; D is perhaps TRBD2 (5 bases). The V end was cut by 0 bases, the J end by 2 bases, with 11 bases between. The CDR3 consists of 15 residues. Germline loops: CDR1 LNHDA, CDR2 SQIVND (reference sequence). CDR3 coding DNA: TGTGCCAGTAGTATAGAGCCCGGGAACCCCTACGAGCAGTACTTC. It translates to CASSIEPGNPYEQYF.

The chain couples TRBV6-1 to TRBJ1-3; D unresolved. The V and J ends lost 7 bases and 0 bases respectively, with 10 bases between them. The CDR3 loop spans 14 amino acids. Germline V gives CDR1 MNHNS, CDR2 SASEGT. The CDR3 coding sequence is TGTGCCAGCACGTGGGGTAGCTCTGGAAACACCATATATTTT. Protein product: CASTWGSSGNTIYF.

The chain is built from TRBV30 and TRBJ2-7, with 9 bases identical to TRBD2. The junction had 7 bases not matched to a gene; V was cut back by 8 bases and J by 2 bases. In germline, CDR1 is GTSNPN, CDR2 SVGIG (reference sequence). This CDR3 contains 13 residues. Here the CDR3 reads CAAGLAGPYEQYF. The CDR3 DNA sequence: TGTGCCGCAGGGCTAGCGGGACCCTACGAGCAGTACTTC.

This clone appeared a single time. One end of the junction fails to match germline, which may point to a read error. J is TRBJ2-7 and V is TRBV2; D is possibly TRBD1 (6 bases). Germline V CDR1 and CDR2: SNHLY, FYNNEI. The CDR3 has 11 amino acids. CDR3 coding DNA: TGTGCCAGTCAGGGGTCCTACGAGCGGTACTTC. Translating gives CASQGSYERYF.

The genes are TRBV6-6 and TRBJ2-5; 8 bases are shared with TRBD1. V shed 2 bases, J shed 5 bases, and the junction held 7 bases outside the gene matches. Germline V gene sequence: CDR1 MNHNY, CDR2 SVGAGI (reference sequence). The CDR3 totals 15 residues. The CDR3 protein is CASSYPGQGRETQYF. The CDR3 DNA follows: TGTGCCAGCAGTTACCCAGGACAGGGAAGGGAGACCCAGTACTTC.

The CDR3 nucleotides are TGTGCCAGCAGCTTTTCCCGTTACGAGCAGTACTTC. It encodes CASSFSRYEQYF. The gene calls are TRBV7-2 and TRBJ2-7; D ambiguous. V shed 3 bases and J shed 4 bases, with 7 bases lying between them. CDR1 is SGHTA and CDR2 is FQGNSA in the germline V gene. This CDR3 contains 12 residues.

CDR3 DNA: TGTGCCAGCAGCGTAGCAGGGGGCTATGAAAAACTGTTTTTT. It translates to CASSVAGGYEKLFF. The chain joins TRBV9 to TRBJ1-4; 8 bases match TRBD1. The germline V gene has CDR1 SGDLS and CDR2 YYNGEE. The CDR3 has 14 residues. V lost 0 bases to trimming and J lost 6 bases; unmatched junction nucleotides: 1.

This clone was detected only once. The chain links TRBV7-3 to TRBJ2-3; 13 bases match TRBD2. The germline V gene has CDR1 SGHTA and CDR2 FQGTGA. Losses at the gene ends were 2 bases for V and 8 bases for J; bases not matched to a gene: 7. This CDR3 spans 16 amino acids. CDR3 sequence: CASSLSGTSGVVTQYF. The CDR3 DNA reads TGTGCCAGCAGCTTATCCGGGACTAGCGGGGTGGTTACGCAGTATTTT. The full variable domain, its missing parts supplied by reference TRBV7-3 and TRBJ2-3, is GAGVSQTPSNKVTEKGKYVELRCDPISGHTALYWYRQSLGQGPEFLIYFQGTGAADDSGLPNDRFFAVRPEGSVSTLKIQRTERGDSAVYLCASSLSGTSGVVTQYFGPGTRLTVL.

CDR3 loop: CASSSPDRGRREKLFF. CDR3 sequence (DNA): TGTGCCAGCAGCTCCCCTGACAGGGGAAGGCGGGAAAAACTGTTTTTT. This chain joins TRBV7-9 and TRBJ1-4; 8 nucleotides align to TRBD1. The V and J ends lost 4 bases and 8 bases, in that order; junction bases with no gene match: 12. Germline loops: CDR1 SEHNR, CDR2 FQNEAQ (reference sequence). This CDR3 spans 16 amino acids.

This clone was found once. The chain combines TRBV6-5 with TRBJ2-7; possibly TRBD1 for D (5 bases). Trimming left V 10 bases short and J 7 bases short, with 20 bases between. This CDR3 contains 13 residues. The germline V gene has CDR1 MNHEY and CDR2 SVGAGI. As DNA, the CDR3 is TGTGCCACCCAGGGAAAGGCCACGAGGGAGCAGTACTTC. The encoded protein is CATQGKATREQYF.

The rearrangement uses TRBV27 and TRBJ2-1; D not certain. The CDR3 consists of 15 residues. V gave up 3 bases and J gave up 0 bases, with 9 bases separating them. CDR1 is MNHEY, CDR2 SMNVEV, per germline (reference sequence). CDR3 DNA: TGTGCCAGCAGTTTCCGGATTAACTCCTACAATGAGCAGTTCTTC. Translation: CASSFRINSYNEQFF.

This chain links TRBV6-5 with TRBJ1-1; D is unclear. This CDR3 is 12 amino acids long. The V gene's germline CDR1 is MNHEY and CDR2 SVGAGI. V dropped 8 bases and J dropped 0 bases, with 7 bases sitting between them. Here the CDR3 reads CASQRMNTEAFF. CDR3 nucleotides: TGTGCCAGCCAGAGGATGAACACTGAAGCTTTCTTT.

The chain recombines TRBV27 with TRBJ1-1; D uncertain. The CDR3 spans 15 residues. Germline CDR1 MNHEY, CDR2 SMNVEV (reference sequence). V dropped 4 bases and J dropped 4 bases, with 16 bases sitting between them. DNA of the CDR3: TGTGCCAGCAGTTGGACCGGAGGGTTAGGCACTGAAGCTTTCTTT. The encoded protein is CASSWTGGLGTEAFF.

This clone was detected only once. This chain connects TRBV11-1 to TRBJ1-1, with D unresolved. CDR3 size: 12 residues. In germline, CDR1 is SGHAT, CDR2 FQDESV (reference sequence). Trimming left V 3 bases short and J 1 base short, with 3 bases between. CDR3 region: CASSFRNTEAFF. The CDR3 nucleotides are TGTGCCAGCAGCTTCCGGAACACTGAAGCTTTCTTT.

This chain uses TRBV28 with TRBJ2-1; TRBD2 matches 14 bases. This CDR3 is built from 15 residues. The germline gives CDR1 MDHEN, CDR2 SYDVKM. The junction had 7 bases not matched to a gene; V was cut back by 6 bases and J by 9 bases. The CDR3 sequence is CASSSPGLAGVEQFF. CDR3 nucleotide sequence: TGTGCCAGCAGCTCCCCGGGACTAGCGGGAGTTGAGCAGTTCTTC.

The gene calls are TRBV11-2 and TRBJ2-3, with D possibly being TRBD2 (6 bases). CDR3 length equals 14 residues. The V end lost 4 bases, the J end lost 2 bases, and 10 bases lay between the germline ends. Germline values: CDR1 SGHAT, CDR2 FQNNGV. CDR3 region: CASSSDYSTDTQYF. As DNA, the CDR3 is TGTGCCAGCAGCTCGGACTATTCCACAGATACGCAGTATTTT. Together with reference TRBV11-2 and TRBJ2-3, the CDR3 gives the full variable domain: EAGVAQSPRYKIIEKRQSVAFWCNPISGHATLYWYQQILGQGPKLLIQFQNNGVVDDSQLPKDRFSAERLKGVDSTLKIQPAKLEDSAVYLCASSSDYSTDTQYFGPGTRLTVL.

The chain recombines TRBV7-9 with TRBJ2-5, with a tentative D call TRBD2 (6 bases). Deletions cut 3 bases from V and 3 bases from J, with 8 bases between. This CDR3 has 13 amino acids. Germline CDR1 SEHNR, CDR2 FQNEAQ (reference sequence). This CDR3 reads CASSFSGEETQYF. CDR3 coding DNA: TGTGCCAGCAGCTTTAGCGGAGAAGAGACCCAGTACTTC. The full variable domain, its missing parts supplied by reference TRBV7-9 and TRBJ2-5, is DTGVSQNPRHKITKRGQNVTFRCDPISEHNRLYWYRQTLGQGPEFLTYFQNEAQLEKSRLLSDRFSAERPKGSFSTLEIQRTEQGDSAMYLCASSFSGEETQYFGPGTRLLVL.

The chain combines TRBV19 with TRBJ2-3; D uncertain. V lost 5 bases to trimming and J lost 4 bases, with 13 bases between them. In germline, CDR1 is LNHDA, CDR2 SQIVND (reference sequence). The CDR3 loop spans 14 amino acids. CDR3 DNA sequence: TGTGCCAGTAGTGGCCCCATTCGGGCAGATACGCAGTATTTT. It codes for CASSGPIRADTQYF.